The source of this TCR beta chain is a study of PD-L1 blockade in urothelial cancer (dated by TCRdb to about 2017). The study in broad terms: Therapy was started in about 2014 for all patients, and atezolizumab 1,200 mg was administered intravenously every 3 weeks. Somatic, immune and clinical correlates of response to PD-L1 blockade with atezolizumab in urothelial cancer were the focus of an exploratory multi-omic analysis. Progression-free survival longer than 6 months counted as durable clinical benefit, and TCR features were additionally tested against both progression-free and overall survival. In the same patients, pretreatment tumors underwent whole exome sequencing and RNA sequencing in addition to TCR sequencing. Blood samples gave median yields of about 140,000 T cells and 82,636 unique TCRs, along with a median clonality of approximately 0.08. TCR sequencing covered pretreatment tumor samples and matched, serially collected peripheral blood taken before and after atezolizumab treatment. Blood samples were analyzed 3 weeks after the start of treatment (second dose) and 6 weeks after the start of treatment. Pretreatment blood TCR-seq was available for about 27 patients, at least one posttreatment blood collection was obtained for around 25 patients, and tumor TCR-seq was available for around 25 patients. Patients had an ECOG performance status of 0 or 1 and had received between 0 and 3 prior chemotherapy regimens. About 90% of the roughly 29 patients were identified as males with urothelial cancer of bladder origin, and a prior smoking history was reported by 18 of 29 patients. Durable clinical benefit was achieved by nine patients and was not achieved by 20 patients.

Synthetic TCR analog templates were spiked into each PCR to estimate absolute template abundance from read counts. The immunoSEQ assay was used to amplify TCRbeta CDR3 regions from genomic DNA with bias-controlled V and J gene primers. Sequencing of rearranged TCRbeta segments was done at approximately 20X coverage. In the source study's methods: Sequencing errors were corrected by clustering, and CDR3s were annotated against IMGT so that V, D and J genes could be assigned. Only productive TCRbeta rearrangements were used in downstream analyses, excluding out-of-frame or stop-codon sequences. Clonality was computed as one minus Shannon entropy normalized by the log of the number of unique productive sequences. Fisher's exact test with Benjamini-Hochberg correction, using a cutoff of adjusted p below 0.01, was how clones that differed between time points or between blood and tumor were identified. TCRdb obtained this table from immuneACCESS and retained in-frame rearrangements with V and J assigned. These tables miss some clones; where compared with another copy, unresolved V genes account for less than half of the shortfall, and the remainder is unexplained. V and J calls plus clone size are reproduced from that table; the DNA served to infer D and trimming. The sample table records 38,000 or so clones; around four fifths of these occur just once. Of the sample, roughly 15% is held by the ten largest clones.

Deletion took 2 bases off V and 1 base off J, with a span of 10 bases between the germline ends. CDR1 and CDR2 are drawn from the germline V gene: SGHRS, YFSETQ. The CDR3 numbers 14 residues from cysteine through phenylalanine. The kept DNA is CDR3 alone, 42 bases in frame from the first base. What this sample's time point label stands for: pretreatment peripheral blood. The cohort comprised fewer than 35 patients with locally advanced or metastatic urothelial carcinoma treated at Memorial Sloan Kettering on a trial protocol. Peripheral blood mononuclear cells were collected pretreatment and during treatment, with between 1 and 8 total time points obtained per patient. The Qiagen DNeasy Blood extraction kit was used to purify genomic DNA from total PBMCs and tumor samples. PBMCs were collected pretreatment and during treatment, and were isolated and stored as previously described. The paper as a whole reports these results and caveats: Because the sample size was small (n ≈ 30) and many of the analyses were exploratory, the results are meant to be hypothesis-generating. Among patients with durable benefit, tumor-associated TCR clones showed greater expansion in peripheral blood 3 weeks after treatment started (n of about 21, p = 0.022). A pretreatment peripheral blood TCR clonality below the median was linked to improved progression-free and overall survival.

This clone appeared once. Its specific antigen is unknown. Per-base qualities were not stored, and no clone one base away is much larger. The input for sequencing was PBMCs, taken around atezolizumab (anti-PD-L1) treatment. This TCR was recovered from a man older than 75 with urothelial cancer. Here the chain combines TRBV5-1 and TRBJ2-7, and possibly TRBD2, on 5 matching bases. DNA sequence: TGCGCCAGCAGCTTACTAGTCGGATCCTACGAGCAGTACTTC. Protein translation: CASSLLVGSYEQYF. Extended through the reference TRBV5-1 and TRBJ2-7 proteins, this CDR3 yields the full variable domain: KAGVTQTPRYLIKTRGQQVTLSCSPISGHRSVSWYQQTPGQGLQFLFEYFSETQRNKGNFPGRFSGRQFSNSRSEMNVSTLELGDSALYLCASSLLVGSYEQYFGPGTRLTVT.